These 2 T cell receptor beta chains originate from one sample sequenced in a study of beta chain features in type 1 diabetes. Study-wide points: For Type 1 diabetes patients, all four CD4+ subsets carried TCRB CDR3s that were moderately but significantly shorter.

Expressed TCRB transcripts were sequenced, since all the RNA that had been isolated was reverse transcribed. The protocol was immunoSEQ multiplex PCR, while the TCRdb copy is restricted to in-frame clones and leaves out a portion. The sample contains approximately 730,000 clones, roughly an eighth of which appear only once. Which antigens these TCRs recognize remains unknown. Sequencing was performed on naive CD4+ T cells from blood. The receptors stem from a man aged 18 to 29 with type 1 diabetes.

The V gene is TRBV9, the J gene TRBJ2-6, with 8 bases lining up with TRBD1. The CDR3 is 19 amino acids. V was pared by 2 bases and J by 0 bases, with 10 bases of the junction left unmatched. CDR1 is SGDLS, CDR2 YYNGEE, per germline. This chain's CDR3 is CASSVPPGGLSSGANVLTF. DNA for the CDR3: TGTGCCAGCAGCGTCCCTCCAGGGGGCCTGTCCTCTGGGGCCAACGTCCTGACTTTC. Looking up the rest from reference TRBV9 and TRBJ2-6 gives the full variable domain: DSGVTQTPKHLITATGQRVTLRCSPRSGDLSVYWYQQSLDQGLQFLIQYYNGEERAKGNILERFSAQQFPDLHSELNLSSLELGDSALYFCASSVPPGGLSSGANVLTFGAGSRLTVL.

The J gene is TRBJ2-5, the V gene TRBV30; D might be TRBD2 (6 bases). CDR3 length: 15 amino acids. Germline CDR1 is GTSNPN and CDR2 is SVGIG (reference sequence). V was trimmed by 0 bases and J by 1 base, leaving 12 bases between them. In nucleotides, the CDR3 is TGTGCCTGGAGTGTATCTAGCGTATCCCAAGAGACCCAGTACTTC. It specifies CAWSVSSVSQETQYF. Full variable domain (outside the CDR3, taken from reference TRBV30 and TRBJ2-5): SQTIHQWPATLVQPVGSPLSLECTVEGTSNPNLYWYRQAAGRGLQLLFYSVGIGQISSEVPQNLSASRPQDRQFILSSKKLLLSDSGFYLCAWSVSSVSQETQYFGPGTRLLVL.